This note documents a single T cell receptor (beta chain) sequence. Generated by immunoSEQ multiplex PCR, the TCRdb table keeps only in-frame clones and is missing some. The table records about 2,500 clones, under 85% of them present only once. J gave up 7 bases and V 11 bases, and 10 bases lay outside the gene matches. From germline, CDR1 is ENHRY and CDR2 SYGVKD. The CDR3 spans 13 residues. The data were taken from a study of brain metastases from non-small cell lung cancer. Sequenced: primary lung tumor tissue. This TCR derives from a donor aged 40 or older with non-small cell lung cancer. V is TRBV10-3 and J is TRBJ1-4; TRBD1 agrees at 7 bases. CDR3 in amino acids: CAPGGGRGEKLFF. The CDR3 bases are TGTGCCCCAGGGGGGGGCCGAGGTGAAAAACTGTTTTTT.